This is a list of T cell receptor beta chains from one sample in a study of CD8+CD57+ T cells in acquired aplastic anemia. TCRdb independently ran MiXCR on the reads; one entry per CDR3 protein. This table has about 64,000 distinct CDR3 sequences, around 55% appearing once. Sequencing was performed on sorted CD4+, CD8+, or CD8+CD57+ T cells (not recorded which) from PBMCs. These receptors all come from a human donor in good health, serving as a control. Each CDR3 is given with its conserved first and last residue. The order of the fields is V gene, clone size, D gene, J gene, CDR3 DNA, CDR3 protein. A D gene is named only where the DNA matches it firmly. Not all rows give a size; the values are once, few, many and, for expanded clones, a class.

V: TRBV5-6
size: -
D: TRBD1
J: TRBJ1-1
DNA: TGTGCCAGCAGCTTGGGGACAGGGGGCGATGCTTTCTTT
CDR3: CASSLGTGGDAFF

V: TRBV24-1
size: -
D: TRBD1
J: TRBJ2-3
DNA: TGTGCCACCAGTGACCGAGGACAGGGACCTTACAATGAGCAGTATTTT
CDR3: CATSDRGQGPYNEQYF

V: TRBV19
size: many
D: TRBD1
J: TRBJ1-4
DNA: TGTGCCAGTAGTATACGGACAGGGGGGGATGAAAAACTGTTTTTT
CDR3: CASSIRTGGDEKLFF

V: TRBV2
size: -
D: -
J: TRBJ1-2
DNA: TGTGCCAGCAGGGTGGACGGAAACTATGGCTACACCTTC
CDR3: CASRVDGNYGYTF

V: TRBV19
size: -
D: TRBD1
J: TRBJ2-3
DNA: TGTGCCAGTAGTCTAGGACAGGGGACGCAGTATTTT
CDR3: CASSLGQGTQYF

V: TRBV5-1
size: many
D: TRBD1
J: TRBJ1-2
DNA: TGCGCCAGCAGCTCCAAGACAGGGCCACCACCTTATGGCTACACCTTC
CDR3: CASSSKTGPPPYGYTF

V: TRBV19
size: -
D: TRBD1
J: TRBJ2-3
DNA: TGTGCCTGTAGTATACAGGGGAGAACAGATACGCAGTATTTT
CDR3: CACSIQGRTDTQYF

V: TRBV6-2/TRBV6-3
size: many
D: TRBD1
J: TRBJ1-5
DNA: TGTGCCAGCAGTTACTCTAGGCCCGCTCCGGGACAGGGGAACAAGCCCCAGCATTTT
CDR3: CASSYSRPAPGQGNKPQHF

V: TRBV25-1
size: -
D: TRBD2
J: TRBJ2-5
DNA: TGTGCCAGCAGTGAATTCTGGCGGGGGGAGACCCAGTACTTC
CDR3: CASSEFWRGETQYF

V: TRBV18
size: many
D: -
J: TRBJ2-2
DNA: TGTGCCAGCTCACCGTCAACCGGGGAGCTGTTTTTT
CDR3: CASSPSTGELFF

V: TRBV12-3/TRBV12-4
size: many
D: -
J: TRBJ2-5
DNA: TGTGCCAGCAGTTTAGCGCTAGTGGAGACCCAGTACTTC
CDR3: CASSLALVETQYF

V: TRBV19
size: -
D: TRBD1
J: TRBJ2-7
DNA: TGTGCCAGTAGTGGGGGACAGGGCTACTCCTACGAGCAGTACTTC
CDR3: CASSGGQGYSYEQYF

V: TRBV29-1
size: -
D: -
J: TRBJ1-2
DNA: TGCAGCGTTGACCAAGAAGACTCATTCTATGGCTACACCTTC
CDR3: CSVDQEDSFYGYTF

V: TRBV5-1
size: many
D: -
J: TRBJ1-3
DNA: TGCGCCAGCAGCTTGGCGCAGGACTCTGGAAACACCATATATTTT
CDR3: CASSLAQDSGNTIYF

V: TRBV5-6
size: once
D: -
J: TRBJ2-3
DNA: TGTGCCAGCAGAGCGGCGGATACGCAGTATTTT
CDR3: CASRAADTQYF

V: TRBV25-1
size: -
D: TRBD1
J: TRBJ2-5
DNA: TGTGCCAGCAGTGACCACGGACAGGGCGTGGAGACCCAGTACTTC
CDR3: CASSDHGQGVETQYF

V: TRBV9
size: -
D: -
J: TRBJ1-1
DNA: TGTGCCAGCAGCGTATTGGGTGAGGGCACTGAAGCTTTCTTT
CDR3: CASSVLGEGTEAFF

V: TRBV10-3
size: -
D: -
J: TRBJ1-4
DNA: TGTGCCACCAACCCCGGGTTGGCTAATGAAAAACTGTTTTTT
CDR3: CATNPGLANEKLFF

V: TRBV20-1
size: few
D: -
J: TRBJ2-1
DNA: TGCAGGTCCACGGCTGGGGGAGAGGGGCAGTTCTTC
CDR3: CRSTAGGEGQFF

V: TRBV5-1
size: -
D: -
J: TRBJ2-3
DNA: TGCGCCAGCAGCTGGGTGGACGGGACTAGCACAGATACGCAGTATTTT
CDR3: CASSWVDGTSTDTQYF

V: TRBV9
size: -
D: TRBD2
J: TRBJ2-7
DNA: TGTGCCAGCAGCGTCGATGGGGGGGAGGGGACTAGCCTCCACGAGCAGTACTTC
CDR3: CASSVDGGEGTSLHEQYF

V: TRBV6-1
size: many
D: -
J: TRBJ1-6
DNA: TGTGCCAGCAGTGAAGTTACTGGCAATTCACCCCTCCACTTT
CDR3: CASSEVTGNSPLHF

V: TRBV5-1
size: -
D: -
J: TRBJ2-7
DNA: TGCGCCAGCAGCCAGGGGATTTACGAGCAGTACTTC
CDR3: CASSQGIYEQYF

V: TRBV9
size: -
D: TRBD1
J: TRBJ2-7
DNA: TGTGCCAGCAGCGTAGGGACAGGCCATCCCTACGAGCAGTACTTC
CDR3: CASSVGTGHPYEQYF